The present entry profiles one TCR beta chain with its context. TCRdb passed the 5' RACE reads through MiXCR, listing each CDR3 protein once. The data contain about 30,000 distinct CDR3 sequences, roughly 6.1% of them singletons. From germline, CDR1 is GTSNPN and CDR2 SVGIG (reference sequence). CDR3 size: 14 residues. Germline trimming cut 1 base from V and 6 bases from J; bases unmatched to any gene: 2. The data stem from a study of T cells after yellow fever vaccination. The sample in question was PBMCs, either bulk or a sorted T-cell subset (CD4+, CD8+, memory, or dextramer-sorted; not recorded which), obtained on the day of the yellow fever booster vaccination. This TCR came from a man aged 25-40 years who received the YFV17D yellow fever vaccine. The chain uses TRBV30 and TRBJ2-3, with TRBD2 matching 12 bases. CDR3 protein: CAWSGLAGGDTQYF. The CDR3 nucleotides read TGTGCCTGGAGTGGTCTAGCGGGAGGGGATACGCAGTATTTT. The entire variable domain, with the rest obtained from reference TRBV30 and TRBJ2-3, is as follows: SQTIHQWPATLVQPVGSPLSLECTVEGTSNPNLYWYRQAAGRGLQLLFYSVGIGQISSEVPQNLSASRPQDRQFILSSKKLLLSDSGFYLCAWSGLAGGDTQYFGPGTRLTVL.